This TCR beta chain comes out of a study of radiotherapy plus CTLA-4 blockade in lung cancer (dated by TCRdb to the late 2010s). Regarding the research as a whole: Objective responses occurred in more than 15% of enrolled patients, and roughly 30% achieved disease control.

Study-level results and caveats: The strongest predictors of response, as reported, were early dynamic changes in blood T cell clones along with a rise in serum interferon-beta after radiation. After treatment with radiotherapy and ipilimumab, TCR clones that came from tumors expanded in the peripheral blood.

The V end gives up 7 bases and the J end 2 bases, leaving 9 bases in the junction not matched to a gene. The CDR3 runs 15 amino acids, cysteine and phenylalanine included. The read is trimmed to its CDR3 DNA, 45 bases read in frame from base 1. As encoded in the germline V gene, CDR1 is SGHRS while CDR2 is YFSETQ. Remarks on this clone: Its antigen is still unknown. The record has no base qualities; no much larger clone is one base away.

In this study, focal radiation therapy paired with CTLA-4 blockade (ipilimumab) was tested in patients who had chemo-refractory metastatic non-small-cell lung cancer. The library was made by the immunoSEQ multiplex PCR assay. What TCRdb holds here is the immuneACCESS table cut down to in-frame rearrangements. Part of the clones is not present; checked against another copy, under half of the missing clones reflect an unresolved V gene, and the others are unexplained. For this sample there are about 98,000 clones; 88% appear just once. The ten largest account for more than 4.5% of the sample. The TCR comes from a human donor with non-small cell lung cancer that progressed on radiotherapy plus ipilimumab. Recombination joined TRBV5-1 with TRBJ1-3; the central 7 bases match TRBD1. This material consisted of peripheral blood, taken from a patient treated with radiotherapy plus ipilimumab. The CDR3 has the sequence CASGRGTEAGNTIYF. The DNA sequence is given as TGCGCCAGCGGCAGGGGGACTGAAGCTGGAAACACCATATATTTT.